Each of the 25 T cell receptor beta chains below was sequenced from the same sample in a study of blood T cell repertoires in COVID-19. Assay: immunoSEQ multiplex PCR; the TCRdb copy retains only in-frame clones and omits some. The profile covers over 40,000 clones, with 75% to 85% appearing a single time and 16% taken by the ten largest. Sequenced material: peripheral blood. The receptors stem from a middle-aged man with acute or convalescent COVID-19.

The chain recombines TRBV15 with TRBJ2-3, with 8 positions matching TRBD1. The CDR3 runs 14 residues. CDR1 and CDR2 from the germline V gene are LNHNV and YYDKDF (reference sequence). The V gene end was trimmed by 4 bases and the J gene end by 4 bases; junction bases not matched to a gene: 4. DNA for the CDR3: TGTGCCACCAGCAATGGCAGGGGGCCAGATACGCAGTATTTT. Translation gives CATSNGRGPDTQYF.

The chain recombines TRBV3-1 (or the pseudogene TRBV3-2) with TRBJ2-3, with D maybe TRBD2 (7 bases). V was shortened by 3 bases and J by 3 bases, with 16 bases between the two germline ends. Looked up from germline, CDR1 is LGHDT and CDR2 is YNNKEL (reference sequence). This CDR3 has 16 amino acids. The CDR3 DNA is TGTGCCAGCAGCCAGGGGGGGCAGGGGCAGACAGATACGCAGTATTTT. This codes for CASSQGGQGQTDTQYF.

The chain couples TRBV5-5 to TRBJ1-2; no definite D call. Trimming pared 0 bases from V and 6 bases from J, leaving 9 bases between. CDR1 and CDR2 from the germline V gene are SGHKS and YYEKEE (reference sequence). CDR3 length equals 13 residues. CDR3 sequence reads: CASSLVGRDGYTF. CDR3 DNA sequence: TGTGCCAGCAGCTTGGTGGGCCGAGATGGCTACACCTTC.

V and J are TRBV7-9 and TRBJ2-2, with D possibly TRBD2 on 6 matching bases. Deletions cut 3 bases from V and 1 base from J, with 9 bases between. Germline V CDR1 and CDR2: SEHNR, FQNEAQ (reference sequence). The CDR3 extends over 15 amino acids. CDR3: CASSLRRGNTGELFF. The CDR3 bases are TGTGCCAGCAGCTTGAGGCGGGGGAACACCGGGGAGCTGTTTTTT.

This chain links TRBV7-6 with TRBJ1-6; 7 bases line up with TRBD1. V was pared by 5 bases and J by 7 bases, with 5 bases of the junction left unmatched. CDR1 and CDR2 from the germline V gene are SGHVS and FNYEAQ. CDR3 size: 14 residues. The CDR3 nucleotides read TGTGCCAGCAGCCAGACGACAGGGAATTCACCCCTCCACTTT. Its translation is CASSQTTGNSPLHF. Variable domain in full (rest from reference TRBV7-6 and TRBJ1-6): GAGVSQSPRYKVTKRGQDVALRCDPISGHVSLYWYRQALGQGPEFLTYFNYEAQQDKSGLPNDRFSAERPEGSISTLTIQRTEQRDSAMYRCASSQTTGNSPLHFGNGTRLTVT.

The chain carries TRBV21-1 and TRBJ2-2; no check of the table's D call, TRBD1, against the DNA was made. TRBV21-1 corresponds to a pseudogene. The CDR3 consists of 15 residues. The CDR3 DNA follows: TGTGCCAGCAGCACCAGTACAGGGACCACCGGGGAGCTGTTTTTT. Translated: CASSTSTGTTGELFF.

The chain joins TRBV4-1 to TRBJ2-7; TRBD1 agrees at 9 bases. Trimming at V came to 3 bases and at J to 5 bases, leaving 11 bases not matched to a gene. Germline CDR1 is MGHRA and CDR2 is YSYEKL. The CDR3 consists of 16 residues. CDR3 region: CASSHIKGQGSHEQYF. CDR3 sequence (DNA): TGCGCCAGCAGCCATATTAAGGGACAGGGTTCACACGAGCAGTACTTC.

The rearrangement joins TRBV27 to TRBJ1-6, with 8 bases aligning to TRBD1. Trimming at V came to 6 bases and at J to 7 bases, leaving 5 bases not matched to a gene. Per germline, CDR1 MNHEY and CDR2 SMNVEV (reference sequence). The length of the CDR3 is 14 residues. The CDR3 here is CASSGQGENSPLHF. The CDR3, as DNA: TGTGCCAGCAGCGGACAGGGAGAAAATTCACCCCTCCACTTT.

The CDR3 loop is CASSYTSNSPLHF. The CDR3 nucleotides are TGTGCCAGCAGTTACACAAGTAATTCACCCCTCCACTTT. J is TRBJ1-6 and V is TRBV6-6; D not resolved. Germline V gene lookup returns CDR1 MNHNY and CDR2 SVGAGI (reference sequence). The CDR3 covers 13 residues. Trimming took off 2 bases at V and 6 bases at J, with 5 bases between the two ends.

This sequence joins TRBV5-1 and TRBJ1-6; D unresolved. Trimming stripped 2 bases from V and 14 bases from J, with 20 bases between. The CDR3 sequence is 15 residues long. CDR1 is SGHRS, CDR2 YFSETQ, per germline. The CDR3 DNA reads TGCGCCAGCAGCTTTGCGGTTCAGAATTCAAGGACCCTCCACTTT. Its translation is CASSFAVQNSRTLHF.

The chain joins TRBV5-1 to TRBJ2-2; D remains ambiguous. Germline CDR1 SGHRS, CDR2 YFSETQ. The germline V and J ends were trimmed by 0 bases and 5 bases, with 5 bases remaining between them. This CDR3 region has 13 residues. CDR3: CASSLELTGELFF. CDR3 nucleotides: TGCGCCAGCAGCTTGGAGCTGACCGGGGAGCTGTTTTTT.

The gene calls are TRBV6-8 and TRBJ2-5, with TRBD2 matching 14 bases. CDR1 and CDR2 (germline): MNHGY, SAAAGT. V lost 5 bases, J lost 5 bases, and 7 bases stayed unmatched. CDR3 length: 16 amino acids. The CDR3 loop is CASSPGLAGGWETQYF. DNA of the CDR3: TGTGCCAGCAGTCCCGGACTAGCGGGAGGCTGGGAGACCCAGTACTTC.

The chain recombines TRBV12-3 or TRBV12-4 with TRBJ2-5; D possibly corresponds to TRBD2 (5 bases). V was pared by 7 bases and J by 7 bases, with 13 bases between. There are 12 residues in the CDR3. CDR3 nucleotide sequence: TGTGCCAGCAAGCCGGGAATGGGGACCCAGTACTTC. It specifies CASKPGMGTQYF.

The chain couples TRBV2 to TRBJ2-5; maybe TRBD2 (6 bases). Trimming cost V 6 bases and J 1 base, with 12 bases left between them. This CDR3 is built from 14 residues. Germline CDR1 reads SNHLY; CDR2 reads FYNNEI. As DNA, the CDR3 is TGTGCCAGCAGGTGGCATAGCGGCCAAGAGACCCAGTACTTC. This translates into CASRWHSGQETQYF. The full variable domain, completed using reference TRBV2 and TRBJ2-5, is EPEVTQTPSHQVTQMGQEVILRCVPISNHLYFYWYRQILGQKVEFLVSFYNNEISEKSEIFDDQFSVERPDGSNFTLKIRSTKLEDSAMYFCASRWHSGQETQYFGPGTRLLVL.

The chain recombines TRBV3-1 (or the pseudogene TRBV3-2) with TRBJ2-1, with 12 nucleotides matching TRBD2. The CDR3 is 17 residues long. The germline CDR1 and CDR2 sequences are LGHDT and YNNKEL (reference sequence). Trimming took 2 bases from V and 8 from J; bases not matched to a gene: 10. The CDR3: CASSQRWTSGVADEQFF. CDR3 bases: TGTGCCAGCAGCCAAAGATGGACTAGCGGGGTGGCGGATGAGCAGTTCTTC.

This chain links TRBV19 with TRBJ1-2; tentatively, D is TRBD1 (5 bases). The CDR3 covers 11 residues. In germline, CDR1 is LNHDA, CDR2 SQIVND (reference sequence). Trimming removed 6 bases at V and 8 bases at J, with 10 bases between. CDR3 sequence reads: CASSQGLGYTF. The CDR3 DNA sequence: TGTGCCAGTAGCCAGGGATTAGGCTACACCTTC.

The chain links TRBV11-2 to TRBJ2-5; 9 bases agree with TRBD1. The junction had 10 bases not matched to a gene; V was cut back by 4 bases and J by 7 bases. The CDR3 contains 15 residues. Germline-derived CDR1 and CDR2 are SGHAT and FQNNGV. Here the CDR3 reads CASSYTTGGKGTQYF. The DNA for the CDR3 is TGTGCCAGCAGCTACACTACAGGGGGCAAAGGGACCCAGTACTTC.

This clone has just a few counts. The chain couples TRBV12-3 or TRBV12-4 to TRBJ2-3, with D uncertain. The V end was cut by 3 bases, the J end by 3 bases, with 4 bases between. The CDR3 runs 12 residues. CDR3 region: CASSFRTDTQYF. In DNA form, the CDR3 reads TGTGCCAGCAGTTTTCGTACAGATACGCAGTATTTT.

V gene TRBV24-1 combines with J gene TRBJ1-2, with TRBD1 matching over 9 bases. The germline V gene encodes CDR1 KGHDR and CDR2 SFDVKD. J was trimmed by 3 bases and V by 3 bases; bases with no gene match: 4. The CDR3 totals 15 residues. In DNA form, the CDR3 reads TGTGCCACCAGTGATCCGGGACAGGGTTACTATGGCTACACCTTC. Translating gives CATSDPGQGYYGYTF.

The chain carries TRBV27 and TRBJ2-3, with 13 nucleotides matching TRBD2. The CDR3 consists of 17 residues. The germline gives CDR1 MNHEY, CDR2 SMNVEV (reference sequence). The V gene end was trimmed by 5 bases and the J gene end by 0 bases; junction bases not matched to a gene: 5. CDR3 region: CASSKRTSGRSTDTQYF. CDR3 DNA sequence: TGTGCCAGCAGTAAGCGGACTAGCGGGAGAAGCACAGATACGCAGTATTTT.

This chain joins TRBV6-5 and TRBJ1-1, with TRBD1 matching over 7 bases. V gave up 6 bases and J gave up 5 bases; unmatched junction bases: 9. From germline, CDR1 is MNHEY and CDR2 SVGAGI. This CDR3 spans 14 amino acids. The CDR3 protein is CASSPQGMGTEAFF. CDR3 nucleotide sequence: TGTGCCAGCAGCCCACAGGGGATGGGGACTGAAGCTTTCTTT.

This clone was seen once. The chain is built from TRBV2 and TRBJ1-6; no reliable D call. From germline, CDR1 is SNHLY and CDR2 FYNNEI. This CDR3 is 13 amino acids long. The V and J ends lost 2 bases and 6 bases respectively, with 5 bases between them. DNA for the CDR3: TGTGCCAGCAGTGAATCACTTAATTCACCCCTCCACTTT. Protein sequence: CASSESLNSPLHF.

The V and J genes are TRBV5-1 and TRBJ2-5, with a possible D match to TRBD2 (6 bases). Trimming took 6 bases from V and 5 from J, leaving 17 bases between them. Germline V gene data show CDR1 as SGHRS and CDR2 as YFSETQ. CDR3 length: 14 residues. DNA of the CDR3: TGCGCCAGCAACCTTTACGGGGGAACGGAGACCCAGTACTTC. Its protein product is CASNLYGGTETQYF.

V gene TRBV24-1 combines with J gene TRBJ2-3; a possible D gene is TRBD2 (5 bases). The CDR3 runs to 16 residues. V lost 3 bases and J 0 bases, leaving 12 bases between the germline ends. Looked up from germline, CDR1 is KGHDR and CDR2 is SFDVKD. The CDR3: CATSDTDLPSTDTQYF. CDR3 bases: TGTGCCACCAGTGATACGGACTTGCCTAGCACAGATACGCAGTATTTT.

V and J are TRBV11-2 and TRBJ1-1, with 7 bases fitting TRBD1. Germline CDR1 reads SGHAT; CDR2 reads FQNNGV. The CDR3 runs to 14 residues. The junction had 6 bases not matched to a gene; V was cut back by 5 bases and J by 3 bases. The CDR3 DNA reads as TGTGCCAGCAGCCCCGACAGGGCATACACTGAAGCTTTCTTT. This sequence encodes CASSPDRAYTEAFF.